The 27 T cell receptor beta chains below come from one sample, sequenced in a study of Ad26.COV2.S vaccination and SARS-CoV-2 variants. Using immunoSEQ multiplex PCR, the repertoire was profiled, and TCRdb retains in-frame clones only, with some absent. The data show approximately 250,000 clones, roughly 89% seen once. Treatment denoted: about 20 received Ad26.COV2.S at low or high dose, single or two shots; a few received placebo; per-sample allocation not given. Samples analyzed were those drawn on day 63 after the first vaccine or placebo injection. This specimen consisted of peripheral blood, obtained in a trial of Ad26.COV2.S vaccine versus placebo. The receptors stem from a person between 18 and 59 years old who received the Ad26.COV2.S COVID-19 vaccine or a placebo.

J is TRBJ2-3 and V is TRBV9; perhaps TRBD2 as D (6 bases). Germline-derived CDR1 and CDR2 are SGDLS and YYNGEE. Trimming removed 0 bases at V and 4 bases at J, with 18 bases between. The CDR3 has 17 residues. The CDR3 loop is CASSVGSIRRESDTQYF. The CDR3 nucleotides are TGTGCCAGCAGCGTAGGGTCGATTAGGCGGGAATCAGATACGCAGTATTTT.

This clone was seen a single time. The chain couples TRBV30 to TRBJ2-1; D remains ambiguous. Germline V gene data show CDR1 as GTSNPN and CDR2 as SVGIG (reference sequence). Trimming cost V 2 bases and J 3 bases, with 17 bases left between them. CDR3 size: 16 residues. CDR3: CAWSKKASAIYNEQFF. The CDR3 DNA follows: TGTGCCTGGAGTAAAAAGGCGAGTGCGATCTACAATGAGCAGTTCTTC.

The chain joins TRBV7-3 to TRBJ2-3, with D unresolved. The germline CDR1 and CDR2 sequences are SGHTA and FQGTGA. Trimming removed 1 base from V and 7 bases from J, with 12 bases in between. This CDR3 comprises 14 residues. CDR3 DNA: TGTGCCAGCAGCTTAAATAGCCAGCAGAATACGCAGTATTTT. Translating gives CASSLNSQQNTQYF.

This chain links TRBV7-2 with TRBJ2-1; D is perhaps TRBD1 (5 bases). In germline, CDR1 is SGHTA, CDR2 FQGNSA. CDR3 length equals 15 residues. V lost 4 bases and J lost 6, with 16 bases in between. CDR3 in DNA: TGTGCCAGCAGCTCTCCTCGTCCCAGGGCCAATGAGCAGTTCTTC. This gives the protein CASSSPRPRANEQFF.

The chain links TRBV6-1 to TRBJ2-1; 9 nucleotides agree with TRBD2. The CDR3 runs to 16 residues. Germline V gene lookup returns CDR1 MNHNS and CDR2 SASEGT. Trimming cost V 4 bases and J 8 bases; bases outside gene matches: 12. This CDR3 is CASSGLAATTADEQFF. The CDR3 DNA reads TGTGCCAGCAGTGGACTAGCGGCAACGACCGCGGATGAGCAGTTCTTC.

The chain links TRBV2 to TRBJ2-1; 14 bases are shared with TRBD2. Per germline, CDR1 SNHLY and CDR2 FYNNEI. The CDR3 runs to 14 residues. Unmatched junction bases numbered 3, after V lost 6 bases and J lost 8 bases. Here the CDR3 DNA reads TGTGCCAGCAGGGGACTAGCGGGAGTGGATGAGCAGTTCTTC. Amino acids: CASRGLAGVDEQFF. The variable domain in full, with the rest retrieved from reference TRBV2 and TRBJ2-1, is EPEVTQTPSHQVTQMGQEVILRCVPISNHLYFYWYRQILGQKVEFLVSFYNNEISEKSEIFDDQFSVERPDGSNFTLKIRSTKLEDSAMYFCASRGLAGVDEQFFGPGTRLTVL.

CDR3 in DNA: TGTGCCAGTAGTATCATCGGCGGGATCGCCGGCTATGGCTACACCTTC. Translating it yields CASSIIGGIAGYGYTF. V and J are TRBV19 and TRBJ1-2; D gene ambiguous. Germline CDR1 reads LNHDA; CDR2 reads SQIVND (reference sequence). With 3 bases removed from V and 4 bases from J, the gap between germline ends came to 18 bases. The CDR3 totals 16 residues.

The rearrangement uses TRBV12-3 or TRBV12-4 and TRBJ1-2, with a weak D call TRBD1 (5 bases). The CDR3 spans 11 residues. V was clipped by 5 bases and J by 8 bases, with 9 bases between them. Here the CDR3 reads CASSGGGGYTF. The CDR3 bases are TGTGCCAGCAGTGGGGGAGGCGGCTACACCTTC.

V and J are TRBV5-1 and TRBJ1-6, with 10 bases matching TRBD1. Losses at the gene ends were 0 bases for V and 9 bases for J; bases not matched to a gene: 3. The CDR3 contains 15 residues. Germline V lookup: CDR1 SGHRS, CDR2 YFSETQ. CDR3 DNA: TGCGCCAGCAGCTTGGGGGACAGGGGAATTTCACCCCTCCACTTT. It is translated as CASSLGDRGISPLHF.

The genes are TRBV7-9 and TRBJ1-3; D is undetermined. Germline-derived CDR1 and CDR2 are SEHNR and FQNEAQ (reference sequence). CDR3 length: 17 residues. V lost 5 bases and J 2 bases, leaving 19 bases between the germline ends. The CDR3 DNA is TGTGCCAGCAGCCTACGTCGAAAGGGAGCTACTGGAAACACCATATATTTT. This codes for CASSLRRKGATGNTIYF.

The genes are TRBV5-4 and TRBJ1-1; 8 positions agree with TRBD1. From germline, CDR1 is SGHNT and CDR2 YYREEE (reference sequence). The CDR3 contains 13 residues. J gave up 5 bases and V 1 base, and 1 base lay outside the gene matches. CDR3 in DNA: TGTGCCAGCAGCTTGACAGGGGGGACTGAAGCTTTCTTT. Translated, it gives CASSLTGGTEAFF.

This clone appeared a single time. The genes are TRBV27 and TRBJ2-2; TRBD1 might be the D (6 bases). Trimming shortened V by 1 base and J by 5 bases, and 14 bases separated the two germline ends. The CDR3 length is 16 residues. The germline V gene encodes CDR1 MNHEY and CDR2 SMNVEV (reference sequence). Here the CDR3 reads CASSLYGIQGTGELFF. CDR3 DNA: TGTGCCAGCAGTTTATATGGCATCCAGGGGACCGGGGAGCTGTTTTTT.

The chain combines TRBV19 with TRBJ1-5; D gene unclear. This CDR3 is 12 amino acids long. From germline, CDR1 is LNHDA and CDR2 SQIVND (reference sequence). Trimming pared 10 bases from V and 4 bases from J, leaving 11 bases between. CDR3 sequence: CATNEGNQPQHF. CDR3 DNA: TGTGCCACCAACGAGGGTAATCAGCCCCAGCATTTT.

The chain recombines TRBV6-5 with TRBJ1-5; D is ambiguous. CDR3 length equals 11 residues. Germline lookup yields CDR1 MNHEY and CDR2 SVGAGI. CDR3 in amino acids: CGVGRNQPQHF. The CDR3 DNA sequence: TGTGGAGTAGGGAGGAATCAGCCCCAGCATTTT.

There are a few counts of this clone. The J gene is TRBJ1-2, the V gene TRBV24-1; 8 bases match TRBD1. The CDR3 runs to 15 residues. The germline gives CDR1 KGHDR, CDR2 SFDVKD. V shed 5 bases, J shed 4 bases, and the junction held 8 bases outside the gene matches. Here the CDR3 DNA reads TGTGCCACCAGTGGCAACAGGGGGTCGTCCTATGGCTACACCTTC. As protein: CATSGNRGSSYGYTF.

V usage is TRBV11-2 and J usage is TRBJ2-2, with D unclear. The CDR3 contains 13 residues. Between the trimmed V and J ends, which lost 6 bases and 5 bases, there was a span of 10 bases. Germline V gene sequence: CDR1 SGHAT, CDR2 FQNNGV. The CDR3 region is CASRYARTGELFF. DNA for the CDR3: TGTGCCAGCAGATATGCGAGGACCGGGGAGCTGTTTTTT.

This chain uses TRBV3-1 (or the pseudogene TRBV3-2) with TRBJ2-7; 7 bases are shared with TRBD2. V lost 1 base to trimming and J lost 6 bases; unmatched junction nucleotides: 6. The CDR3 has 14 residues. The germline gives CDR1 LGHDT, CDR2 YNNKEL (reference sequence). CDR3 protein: CASSQVWGGSEQYF. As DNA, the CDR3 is TGTGCCAGCAGCCAAGTATGGGGGGGTTCCGAGCAGTACTTC.

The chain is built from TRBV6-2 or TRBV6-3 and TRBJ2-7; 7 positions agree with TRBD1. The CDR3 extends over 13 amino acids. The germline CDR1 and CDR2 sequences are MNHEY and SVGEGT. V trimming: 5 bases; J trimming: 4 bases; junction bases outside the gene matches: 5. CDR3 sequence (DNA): TGTGCCAGCAGTCCCGGGACAGAGTACGAGCAGTACTTC. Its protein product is CASSPGTEYEQYF.

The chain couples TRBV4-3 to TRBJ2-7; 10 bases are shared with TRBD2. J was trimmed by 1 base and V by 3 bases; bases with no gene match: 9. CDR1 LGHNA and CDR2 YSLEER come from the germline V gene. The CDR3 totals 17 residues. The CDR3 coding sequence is TGCGCCAGCAGCCACCGCTGGGCTAGCGGGAGTTCCTACGAGCAGTACTTC. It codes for CASSHRWASGSSYEQYF.

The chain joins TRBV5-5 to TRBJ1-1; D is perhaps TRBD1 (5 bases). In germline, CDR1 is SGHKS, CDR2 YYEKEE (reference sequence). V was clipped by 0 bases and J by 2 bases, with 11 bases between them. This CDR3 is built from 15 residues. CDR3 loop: CASSLEGTVNTEAFF. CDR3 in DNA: TGTGCCAGCAGCTTGGAGGGGACGGTTAACACTGAAGCTTTCTTT.

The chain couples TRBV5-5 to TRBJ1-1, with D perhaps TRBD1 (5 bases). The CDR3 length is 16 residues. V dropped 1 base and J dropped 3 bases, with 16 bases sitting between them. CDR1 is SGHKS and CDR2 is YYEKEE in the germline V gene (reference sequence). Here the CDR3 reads CASSLSGWGVDTEAFF. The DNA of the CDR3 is TGTGCCAGCAGCTTGTCTGGCTGGGGCGTGGACACTGAAGCTTTCTTT.

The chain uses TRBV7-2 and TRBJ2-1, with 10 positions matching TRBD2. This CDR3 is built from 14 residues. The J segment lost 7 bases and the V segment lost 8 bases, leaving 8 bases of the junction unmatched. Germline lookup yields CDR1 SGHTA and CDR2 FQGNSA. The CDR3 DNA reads TGTGCCAGCCGTACAGCGGGAGGGCGGAATGAGCAGTTCTTC. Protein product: CASRTAGGRNEQFF.

The CDR3 loop reads CASRGLAGETQYF. The CDR3 nucleotides read TGCGCCAGCAGGGGACTAGCGGGAGAGACCCAGTACTTC. The chain has TRBV5-1 and TRBJ2-5; TRBD2 matches at 12 bases. J lost 4 bases, V lost 5 bases, and 0 bases had no gene match. The CDR3 contains 13 residues. Germline values: CDR1 SGHRS, CDR2 YFSETQ.

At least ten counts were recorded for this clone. In DNA form, the CDR3 reads TGCGCCAGCAGCCAAGAAACTTCGACTAGACCGAACACAGATACGCAGTATTTT. This sequence encodes CASSQETSTRPNTDTQYF. The rearrangement uses TRBV4-3 and TRBJ2-3, with D perhaps matching TRBD2 (6 bases). From germline, CDR1 is LGHNA and CDR2 YSLEER. V lost 0 bases and J lost 2, with 18 bases in between. CDR3 length: 18 residues.

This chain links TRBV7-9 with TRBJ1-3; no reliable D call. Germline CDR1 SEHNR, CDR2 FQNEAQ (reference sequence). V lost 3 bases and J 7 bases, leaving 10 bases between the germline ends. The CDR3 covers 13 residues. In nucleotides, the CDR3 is TGTGCCAGCAGCTTTGAGGAGAACAACACCATATATTTT. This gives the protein CASSFEENNTIYF. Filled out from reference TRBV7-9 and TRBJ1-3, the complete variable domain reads DTGVSQNPRHKITKRGQNVTFRCDPISEHNRLYWYRQTLGQGPEFLTYFQNEAQLEKSRLLSDRFSAERPKGSFSTLEIQRTEQGDSAMYLCASSFEENNTIYFGEGSWLTVV.

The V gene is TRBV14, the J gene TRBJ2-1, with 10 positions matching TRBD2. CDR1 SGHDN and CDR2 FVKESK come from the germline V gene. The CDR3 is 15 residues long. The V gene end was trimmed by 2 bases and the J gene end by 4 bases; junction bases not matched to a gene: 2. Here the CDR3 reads CASSQRTSGYNEQFF. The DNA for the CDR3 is TGTGCCAGCAGCCAACGGACTAGCGGTTACAATGAGCAGTTCTTC. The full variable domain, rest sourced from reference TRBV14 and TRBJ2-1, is EAGVTQFPSHSVIEKGQTVTLRCDPISGHDNLYWYRRVMGKEIKFLLHFVKESKQDESGMPNNRFLAERTGGTYSTLKVQPAELEDSGVYFCASSQRTSGYNEQFFGPGTRLTVL.

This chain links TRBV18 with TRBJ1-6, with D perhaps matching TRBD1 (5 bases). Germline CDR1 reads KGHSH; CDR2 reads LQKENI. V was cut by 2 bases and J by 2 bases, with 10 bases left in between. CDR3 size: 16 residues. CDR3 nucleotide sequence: TGTGCCAGCTCACCATTGGGGGTCGCCTATAATTCACCCCTCCACTTT. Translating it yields CASSPLGVAYNSPLHF. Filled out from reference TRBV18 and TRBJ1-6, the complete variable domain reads NAGVMQNPRHLVRRRGQEARLRCSPMKGHSHVYWYRQLPEEGLKFMVYLQKENIIDESGMPKERFSAEFPKEGPSILRIQQVVRGDSAAYFCASSPLGVAYNSPLHFGNGTRLTVT.